Listed here are 24 T cell receptor beta chains from one sample, sequenced in a study of T cell changes during pregnancy in multiple sclerosis. Sequencing used immunoSEQ multiplex PCR; TCRdb keeps in-frame clones, though not all of them. The sample holds about 42,000 clones, around 84% seen once. Sequenced here: CD4+ T cells from peripheral blood mononuclear cells, sampled before pregnancy. The origin of the receptors is a female donor with multiple sclerosis, enrolled in a pregnancy study.

The V call is TRBV6-4, the J call TRBJ2-2; no definite D call. Trimming removed 2 bases from V and 3 bases from J, with 4 bases in between. Germline V gene lookup returns CDR1 MRHNA and CDR2 SNTAGT. This CDR3 is built from 13 residues. CDR3 residues: CASSDRYTGELFF. The CDR3 DNA follows: TGTGCCAGCAGTGACCGGTACACCGGGGAGCTGTTTTTT.

The chain couples TRBV11-2 to TRBJ2-1, with a possible D match to TRBD2 (5 bases). Germline loops: CDR1 SGHAT, CDR2 FQNNGV. The V end lost 1 base, the J end lost 9 bases, and 13 bases lay between the germline ends. The length of the CDR3 is 14 residues. CDR3 loop: CASSLGSAVGEQFF. In nucleotides, the CDR3 is TGTGCCAGCAGCTTAGGGTCAGCGGTTGGTGAGCAGTTCTTC.

V and J are TRBV18 and TRBJ1-1, with unresolved D. The CDR3 spans 14 residues. The germline V gene encodes CDR1 KGHSH and CDR2 LQKENI. Trimming shortened V by 3 bases and J by 0 bases, and 8 bases separated the two germline ends. CDR3 sequence: CASSPRDLNTEAFF. The CDR3 DNA reads TGTGCCAGCTCACCCCGGGATTTGAACACTGAAGCTTTCTTT.

The chain carries TRBV30 and TRBJ1-1; 8 bases agree with TRBD1. Germline CDR1 is GTSNPN and CDR2 is SVGIG (reference sequence). The CDR3 spans 13 residues. The J segment lost 8 bases and the V segment lost 1 base, leaving 6 bases of the junction unmatched. The CDR3 region has the DNA TGTGCCTGGAGTGGCCAGGGGGCGGGGGAAGCTTTCTTT. Protein: CAWSGQGAGEAFF.

DNA for the CDR3: TGCGCCAGCAGCTTGGAAGCGACAGGGAGAGCCGGGGAGCTGTTTTTT. Its protein product is CASSLEATGRAGELFF. The chain carries TRBV5-1 and TRBJ2-2; 7 positions agree with TRBD1. Germline V CDR1 and CDR2: SGHRS, YFSETQ. After removal of 0 bases from V and 6 bases from J, the junction contained 8 bases not matched to a gene. The CDR3 consists of 16 residues.

This clone was recorded only once. J is TRBJ2-7 and V is TRBV7-8, with 7 bases identical to TRBD2. This CDR3 spans 15 amino acids. V lost 5 bases, J lost 0 bases, and 7 bases stayed unmatched. The germline V gene has CDR1 SGHVS and CDR2 FQNEAQ. For the CDR3, the DNA is TGTGCCAGCAGCCCCCCTAGCGGATACTCCTACGAGCAGTACTTC. This encodes CASSPPSGYSYEQYF.

The rearrangement joins TRBV5-6 to TRBJ2-3, with a weak D call TRBD1 (6 bases). This CDR3 has 16 amino acids. Looked up from germline, CDR1 is SGHDT and CDR2 is YYEEEE. The V gene lost 4 bases and the J gene lost 2 bases, with 17 bases spanning the gap. The CDR3 coding sequence is TGTGCCAGCAGCCCCCTGGCAGGGGCATTCACAGATACGCAGTATTTT. This codes for CASSPLAGAFTDTQYF.

V is TRBV7-2 and J is TRBJ1-1; possibly TRBD1 for D (5 bases). Germline values: CDR1 SGHTA, CDR2 FQGNSA. The CDR3 has 16 amino acids. V was pared by 2 bases and J by 1 base, with 14 bases between. The CDR3 loop is CASSLSFWDSNTEAFF. CDR3 sequence (DNA): TGTGCCAGCAGCTTATCTTTCTGGGACTCGAACACTGAAGCTTTCTTT.

This rearrangement joins TRBV7-9 to TRBJ2-3, with 8 bases that match TRBD2. The CDR3 contains 14 residues. Germline V lookup: CDR1 SEHNR, CDR2 FQNEAQ (reference sequence). J gave up 8 bases and V 4 bases, and 8 bases lay outside the gene matches. The DNA for the CDR3 is TGTGCCAGCAGCTCGGCGGGGGGCTCTTTTACGCAGTATTTT. Residues: CASSSAGGSFTQYF. Looking up the rest from reference TRBV7-9 and TRBJ2-3 gives the full variable domain: DTGVSQNPRHKITKRGQNVTFRCDPISEHNRLYWYRQTLGQGPEFLTYFQNEAQLEKSRLLSDRFSAERPKGSFSTLEIQRTEQGDSAMYLCASSSAGGSFTQYFGPGTRLTVL.

The V and J genes are TRBV7-2 and TRBJ2-4, with 8 bases identical to TRBD1. V lost 4 bases and J lost 8; bases outside the gene matches: 4. The CDR3 covers 13 residues. Germline CDR1 and CDR2: SGHTA and FQGNSA. Here the CDR3 reads CASSSGQGDIQYF. CDR3 nucleotide sequence: TGTGCCAGCAGCTCAGGACAGGGTGACATTCAGTACTTC.

J is TRBJ2-1 and V is TRBV9; 11 nucleotides align to TRBD1. V trimming: 0 bases; J trimming: 8 bases; junction bases outside the gene matches: 7. Germline CDR1 is SGDLS and CDR2 is YYNGEE. This CDR3 has 16 amino acids. The CDR3 loop reads CASSVAGTGGLDEQFF. The CDR3 nucleotides are TGTGCCAGCAGCGTAGCTGGGACAGGGGGTTTGGATGAGCAGTTCTTC.

This rearrangement joins TRBV5-1 to TRBJ2-3, with D possibly matching TRBD1 (6 bases). Germline assignment: CDR1 SGHRS and CDR2 YFSETQ. The V end was cut by 4 bases, the J end by 6 bases, with 21 bases between. CDR3 length: 16 residues. The CDR3: CASSVGQGLSLDTQYF. The CDR3 bases are TGCGCCAGCAGCGTGGGACAAGGTTTAAGTTTGGATACGCAGTATTTT.

The CDR3 loop is CASSFRDSEVSEAFF. CDR3 in DNA: TGTGCCAGCAGCTTCCGGGACAGTGAAGTCTCTGAAGCTTTCTTT. This chain connects TRBV7-9 to TRBJ1-1; 7 bases agree with TRBD1. V shed 3 bases and J 6 bases; nucleotides not matched to a gene: 10. Germline V gene lookup returns CDR1 SEHNR and CDR2 FQNEAQ (reference sequence). The CDR3 length is 15 residues. Supplemented by reference TRBV7-9 and TRBJ1-1, the full variable domain reads DTGVSQNPRHKITKRGQNVTFRCDPISEHNRLYWYRQTLGQGPEFLTYFQNEAQLEKSRLLSDRFSAERPKGSFSTLEIQRTEQGDSAMYLCASSFRDSEVSEAFFGQGTRLTVV.

The rearrangement joins TRBV7-8 to TRBJ1-1, with D tentatively TRBD1 (6 bases). Looked up from germline, CDR1 is SGHVS and CDR2 is FQNEAQ. CDR3 length: 15 residues. The V gene lost 1 base and the J gene lost 0 bases, with 9 bases spanning the gap. In DNA form, the CDR3 reads TGTGCCAGCAGCTTAGGGGGGCGGTTGAACACTGAAGCTTTCTTT. It codes for CASSLGGRLNTEAFF.

V gene TRBV7-6 combines with J gene TRBJ2-5; the D is unclear. Looked up from germline, CDR1 is SGHVS and CDR2 is FNYEAQ. The CDR3 loop spans 12 amino acids. Trimming shortened V by 0 bases and J by 4 bases, and 3 bases separated the two germline ends. The CDR3 region is CASSLAGETQYF. DNA of the CDR3: TGTGCCAGCAGCTTAGCCGGAGAGACCCAGTACTTC.

The V gene is TRBV11-3, the J gene TRBJ2-1; tentatively, D is TRBD1 (5 bases). Germline values: CDR1 SGHNT, CDR2 YENEEA. V was clipped by 3 bases and J by 6 bases, with 9 bases between them. This CDR3 is built from 13 residues. CDR3 sequence (DNA): TGTGCCAGCAGCTTGGCAGGGTCCAATGAGCAGTTCTTC. Translating gives CASSLAGSNEQFF.

The chain couples TRBV7-8 to TRBJ2-1, with a weak D call TRBD2 (6 bases). The V gene's germline CDR1 is SGHVS and CDR2 FQNEAQ. The length of the CDR3 is 15 residues. V dropped 5 bases and J dropped 8 bases, with 19 bases sitting between them. CDR3 protein: CASSRITSMVDEQFF. Written as DNA, the CDR3 is TGTGCCAGCAGCCGGATAACTAGCATGGTCGATGAGCAGTTCTTC.

The rearrangement uses TRBV6-1 and TRBJ1-2, with a possible D match to TRBD1 (6 bases). CDR1 is MNHNS and CDR2 is SASEGT in the germline V gene. Trimming removed 10 bases at V and 3 bases at J, with 18 bases between. The CDR3 sequence is 14 residues long. The DNA of the CDR3 is TGTGCCATCGATATGACAGGAGCTTACTATGGCTACACCTTC. Residues: CAIDMTGAYYGYTF.

The CDR3 loop reads CASSESIEETQYF. The CDR3 bases are TGCGCCAGCAGTGAGTCAATCGAGGAGACCCAGTACTTC. This chain uses TRBV10-1 with TRBJ2-5, with D uncertain. Trimming took off 0 bases at V and 5 bases at J, with 7 bases between the two ends. The CDR3 has 13 residues. The germline V gene has CDR1 WNHNN and CDR2 SYGVQD (reference sequence).

The chain recombines TRBV28 with TRBJ1-1, with 9 positions matching TRBD1. Trimming cost V 5 bases and J 10 bases; bases outside gene matches: 11. The germline V gene has CDR1 MDHEN and CDR2 SYDVKM. This CDR3 has 14 residues. The CDR3 loop is CASSPGQGTRVAFF. The CDR3 DNA reads as TGTGCCAGCAGTCCGGGACAGGGCACGAGGGTAGCTTTCTTT. The whole variable domain, filled in from reference TRBV28 and TRBJ1-1, reads DVKVTQSSRYLVKRTGEKVFLECVQDMDHENMFWYRQDPGLGLRLIYFSYDVKMKEKGDIPEGYSVSREKKERFSLILESASTNQTSMYLCASSPGQGTRVAFFGQGTRLTVV.

The rearrangement links TRBV30 to TRBJ2-1, with 8 bases aligning to TRBD2. Germline-derived CDR1 and CDR2 are GTSNPN and SVGIG (reference sequence). Trimming removed 5 bases from V and 8 bases from J; junction bases left unmatched: 8. This CDR3 has 13 residues. DNA for the CDR3: TGTGCCTGGGGGCGGGAGGCCGTCGATGAGCAGTTCTTC. It codes for CAWGREAVDEQFF.

The chain is built from TRBV7-8 and TRBJ2-7; 11 nucleotides line up with TRBD1. After removal of 8 bases from V and 4 bases from J, the junction contained 13 bases not matched to a gene. The CDR3 sequence is 16 residues long. The germline V gene encodes CDR1 SGHVS and CDR2 FQNEAQ. In DNA, the CDR3 is TGTGCCAGCTCCCGAATCCAGGGACAGGGGGGATACGAGCAGTACTTC. It encodes CASSRIQGQGGYEQYF. Variable domain in full (rest from reference TRBV7-8 and TRBJ2-7): GAGVSQSPRYKVAKRGQDVALRCDPISGHVSLFWYQQALGQGPEFLTYFQNEAQLDKSGLPSDRFFAERPEGSVSTLKIQRTQQEDSAVYLCASSRIQGQGGYEQYFGPGTRLTVT.

V usage is TRBV18 and J usage is TRBJ2-5; D not resolved. V was pared by 3 bases and J by 5 bases, with 13 bases between. The length of the CDR3 is 14 residues. Germline CDR1 KGHSH, CDR2 LQKENI. CDR3 sequence reads: CASSPASNDETQYF. The DNA of the CDR3 is TGTGCCAGCTCACCGGCTAGTAATGATGAGACCCAGTACTTC.

This chain links TRBV18 with TRBJ2-5; D is unclear. Per the germline V gene, CDR1 is KGHSH and CDR2 is LQKENI. Trimming shortened V by 5 bases and J by 1 base, and 14 bases separated the two germline ends. The CDR3 runs 15 residues. CDR3 sequence reads: CASSSKDGSQETQYF. The CDR3 DNA follows: TGTGCCAGCTCATCGAAAGACGGGTCCCAAGAGACCCAGTACTTC. Filled out from reference TRBV18 and TRBJ2-5, the complete variable domain reads NAGVMQNPRHLVRRRGQEARLRCSPMKGHSHVYWYRQLPEEGLKFMVYLQKENIIDESGMPKERFSAEFPKEGPSILRIQQVVRGDSAAYFCASSSKDGSQETQYFGPGTRLLVL.